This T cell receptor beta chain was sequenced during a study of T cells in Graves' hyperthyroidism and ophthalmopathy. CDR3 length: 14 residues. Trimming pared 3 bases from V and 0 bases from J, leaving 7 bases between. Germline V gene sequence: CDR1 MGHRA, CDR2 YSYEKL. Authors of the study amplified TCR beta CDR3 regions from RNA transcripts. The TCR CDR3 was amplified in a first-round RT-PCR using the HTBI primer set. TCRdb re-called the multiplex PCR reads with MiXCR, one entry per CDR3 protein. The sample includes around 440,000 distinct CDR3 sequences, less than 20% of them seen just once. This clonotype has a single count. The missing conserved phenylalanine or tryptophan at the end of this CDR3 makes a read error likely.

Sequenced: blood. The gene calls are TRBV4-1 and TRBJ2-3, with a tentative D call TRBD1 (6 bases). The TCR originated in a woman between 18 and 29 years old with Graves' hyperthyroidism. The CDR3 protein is CASSHTGSTDTQYS. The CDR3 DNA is TGCGCCAGCAGCCACACAGGGAGCACAGATACGCAGTATTCT.